The source of this T cell receptor (beta chain) is a study of T cell responses to AZD1222 COVID-19 vaccine (dated by TCRdb to about 2021). For the wider study: AZD1222 recipients given second doses at about 4 weeks or at about 12 weeks were pooled, since spike-specific TCR depth and breadth were not found to differ between the two schedules. TCR sequencing covered 230 or so trial participants: roughly 200 given two doses of AZD1222 and some 25 given two doses of MenACWY control vaccine. Trial participants were enrolled by age into subgroups of 18-55, 56-69 and 70-plus years, and 148, 28 and 57 TCR-sequenced participants, respectively, were included in these subgroups.

The CDR3 regions of human TCRbeta chains were analyzed by immunosequencing. Per the original workflow: TCRs in the repertoires were compared against a reference library of SARS-CoV-2-specific TCRs that had been generated with the MIRA antigen-specificity platform. Breadth meant the fraction of unique TCRs that were SARS-CoV-2-associated, whereas depth meant the fraction of total T cells that were SARS-CoV-2-associated. Using the MIRA data, each spike-specific TCR was mapped to the spike region that the TCR reacts to and placed in a CD4 or CD8 class. Log10-transformed breadth and depth values were compared by one-way ANOVA with Sidak's multiple comparisons tests. As stored in TCRdb, this immuneACCESS dataset retains in-frame rearrangements with V and J assigned. A fraction of the clones does not appear; measured against another copy, unresolved V genes explain less than half of the discrepancy, and the remainder lacks a known reason. V and J calls and clone size come straight from that table; D and trimming were deduced from the DNA. Recorded for this sample are some 110,000 clones; around nine tenths of them occurred a single time. Roughly 2.6% of the sample comes from the top ten.

As concerns this clone: This clone's antigen is unknown. The record has no base qualities; no much larger clone is one base away.

The time point label of this sample denotes: baseline before first vaccination. Samples from vaccinated people were obtained from the UK trials COV001 and COV002, which included a single-blind randomized controlled phase 2/3 trial of AZD1222 (ChAdOx1 nCoV-19) in healthy adults. For TCRbeta chain sequencing, PBMC samples were collected from trial participants at day 0 and at day 28 after the second dose. Overall results and qualifications from the work: Most participants were white British and females outnumbered males, and the authors suggested that clonal diversity may have been underestimated. Epitopes outside the regions mutated in the B.1.351 and B.1.1.7 variants were reportedly recognized by nearly half of the unique spike-specific TCRs. The vaccine-associated CD4 TCRs covered the entire spike protein, and the dominant responses fell in regions 160-218 and 743-854. Conclusions about previously exposed vaccinees are limited because only five or six AZD1222 recipients were SARS-CoV-2 seropositive at baseline. Because no day 14 peak-response samples were available, the repertoires could be characterized only after the peak T cell response. A significant rise in spike-specific TCR breadth and depth was observed after two AZD1222 doses relative to day 0 and relative to MenACWY recipients. In the small 56-69-year group, the increase in depth fell short of significance, most likely because of low power.

Sequenced material: peripheral blood, taken on day 0 of AZD1222 vaccination. The origin of this receptor is an adult in good health.

Read as DNA, the sequence is TGCAGCGTTGAAGGACTCCTAAACCCCACAGATACGCAGTATTTT. Protein translation: CSVEGLLNPTDTQYF. The chain employs TRBV29-1 and TRBJ2-3; no D segment can be confidently identified. A distance of 13 bases separates the germline ends of V and J, which lose 1 base and 2 bases respectively. From the cysteine up to the phenylalanine, the CDR3 has a length of 15 residues. Only the CDR3 DNA is retained, 45 bases long and in frame from the first base. The germline V gene specifies SQVTM as CDR1 and ANQGSEA as CDR2.